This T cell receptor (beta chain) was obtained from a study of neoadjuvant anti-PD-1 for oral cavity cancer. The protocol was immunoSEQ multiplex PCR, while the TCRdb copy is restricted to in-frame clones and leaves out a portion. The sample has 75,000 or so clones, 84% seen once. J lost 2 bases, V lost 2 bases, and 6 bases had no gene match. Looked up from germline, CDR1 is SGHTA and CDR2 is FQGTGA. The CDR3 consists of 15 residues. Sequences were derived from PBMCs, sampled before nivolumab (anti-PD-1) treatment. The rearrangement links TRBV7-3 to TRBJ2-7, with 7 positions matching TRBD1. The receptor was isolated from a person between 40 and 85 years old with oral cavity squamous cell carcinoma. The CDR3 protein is CASSLSTGFAYEQYF. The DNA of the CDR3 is TGTGCCAGCAGCTTATCGACAGGGTTTGCCTACGAGCAGTACTTC.